What follows are 21 T cell receptor beta chains derived from one specimen sequenced in a study of CD8+CD57+ T cells in acquired aplastic anemia. Using genomic DNA as the template, TCR beta VDJ and CDR3 profiling was carried out. MiXCR, applied by TCRdb to the reads, yields one record per CDR3 protein. Here the sample spans under 250,000 distinct CDR3 sequences, approximately 65% being singletons. Sequenced patients had shown CD8+CD57+ cell expansion by flow cytometry. Sequencing was performed on sorted CD4+, CD8+, or CD8+CD57+ T cells (not recorded which) from PBMCs. These receptors all stem from a human donor with aplastic anemia.

The rearrangement joins TRBV7-3 to TRBJ2-3; 9 nucleotides align to TRBD2. The CDR3 spans 17 residues. Germline trimming cut 4 bases from V and 6 bases from J; bases unmatched to any gene: 14. Germline V gene sequence: CDR1 SGHTA, CDR2 FQGTGA. CDR3 residues: CASSSRGGGAPRDTQYF. The CDR3 DNA reads TGTGCCAGCAGCTCGCGCGGGGGGGGCGCCCCGAGGGATACGCAGTATTTT.

This clonotype has only a few counts. The chain carries TRBV20-1 and TRBJ2-5; D is uncertain. The germline V and J ends were trimmed by 3 bases and 0 bases, with 11 bases remaining between them. Germline V gene data show CDR1 as DFQATT and CDR2 as SNEGSKA (reference sequence). The CDR3 runs 14 residues. Written as DNA, the CDR3 is TGCAGTGCTAGGGGCTTCAGCTACCAAGAGACCCAGTACTTC. The encoded protein is CSARGFSYQETQYF.

This clonotype appeared a single time. This chain uses TRBV2 with TRBJ2-7, with TRBD1 matching over 8 bases. Germline lookup yields CDR1 SNHLY and CDR2 FYNNEI. The CDR3 consists of 14 residues. V was pared by 0 bases and J by 6 bases, with 4 bases of the junction left unmatched. CDR3 bases: TGTGCCAGCAGTGAAGCTCAGGGGGCAAGCGAGCAGTACTTC. Its protein is CASSEAQGASEQYF.

This rearrangement joins TRBV24-1 to TRBJ2-1, with TRBD2 matching 9 bases. Germline V lookup: CDR1 KGHDR, CDR2 SFDVKD. The junction had 6 bases not matched to a gene; V was cut back by 1 base and J by 9 bases. The CDR3 sequence is 15 residues long. CDR3 sequence reads: CATSDFAGGRIEQFF. The CDR3 bases are TGTGCCACCAGTGATTTTGCGGGGGGGCGAATTGAGCAGTTCTTC.

Of note for this clonotype: At one boundary the junction diverges from the germline segment, which might be a read error. The V and J genes are TRBV7-9 and TRBJ2-5; TRBD2 matches 10 bases. This CDR3 is 16 amino acids long. CDR1 is SEHNR, CDR2 FQNEAQ, per germline (reference sequence). For the CDR3, the DNA is TGTGCCATCAGCTTACCTCTCCTAGCGGGAGTCGAGACCCAGTACTTC. It translates to CAISLPLLAGVETQYF.

V gene TRBV24-1 combines with J gene TRBJ2-4, with a weak D call TRBD2 (6 bases). The CDR3 is 20 residues long. Trimming pared 0 bases from V and 2 bases from J, leaving 22 bases between. From germline, CDR1 is KGHDR and CDR2 SFDVKD. The CDR3 region is CATSDLRFAGRRHSKNIQYF. CDR3 sequence (DNA): TGTGCCACCAGTGATTTGAGATTTGCGGGACGGAGGCATTCCAAAAACATTCAGTACTTC.

This sequence joins TRBV29-1 and TRBJ2-7, with 10 nucleotides matching TRBD1. Trimming cost V 7 bases and J 5 bases; bases outside gene matches: 11. The CDR3 has 14 residues. Germline lookup yields CDR1 SQVTM and CDR2 ANQGSEA. Written as DNA, the CDR3 is TGCAGCGCCCGAAACCCGGGACAGGGGAACGAGCAGTACTTC. Protein: CSARNPGQGNEQYF.

The V gene is TRBV10-3, the J gene TRBJ1-2; 9 nucleotides line up with TRBD1. This CDR3 has 15 amino acids. CDR1 is ENHRY, CDR2 SYGVKD, per germline. The V gene end was trimmed by 3 bases and the J gene end by 7 bases; junction bases not matched to a gene: 9. CDR3 amino acids: CAISESDRGDFGYTF. The DNA of the CDR3 is TGTGCCATCAGTGAATCGGACAGGGGAGATTTTGGCTACACCTTC.

The chain combines TRBV15 with TRBJ2-7; the D gene is possibly TRBD1 (6 bases). The CDR3 has 14 residues. V was clipped by 9 bases and J by 0 bases, with 15 bases between them. Per the germline V gene, CDR1 is LNHNV and CDR2 is YYDKDF (reference sequence). In DNA form, the CDR3 reads TGTGCCACTCCAGGGGACGGTAGCTCCTACGAGCAGTACTTC. Translating it yields CATPGDGSSYEQYF.

This clonotype has only a few counts. This chain joins TRBV7-6 and TRBJ2-3; D tentatively fits TRBD1 or TRBD2 (5 bases each). CDR1 is SGHVS and CDR2 is FNYEAQ in the germline V gene. Trimming took 0 bases from V and 4 from J, leaving 8 bases between them. The CDR3 totals 14 residues. This chain's CDR3 is CASSLAGPADTQYF. The CDR3 DNA follows: TGTGCCAGCAGCTTAGCGGGACCGGCAGATACGCAGTATTTT.

This clonotype was seen repeatedly, ten times or more. The chain has TRBV7-3 and TRBJ2-1, with D hard to call. In germline, CDR1 is SGHTA, CDR2 FQGTGA. V was clipped by 2 bases and J by 7 bases, with 9 bases between them. This CDR3 has 13 residues. This CDR3 is CASSLLGLNEQFF. In DNA, the CDR3 is TGTGCCAGCAGCTTACTGGGCCTTAATGAGCAGTTCTTC.

This clonotype showed up just a few times. V and J are TRBV15 and TRBJ2-7; the match to TRBD1 covers 7 bases. Germline-derived CDR1 and CDR2 are LNHNV and YYDKDF (reference sequence). The CDR3 is made up of 14 amino acids. V was pared by 3 bases and J by 3 bases, with 5 bases of the junction left unmatched. CDR3 loop: CATSSRDSVYEQYF. For the CDR3, the DNA is TGTGCCACCAGCAGCAGGGACAGCGTCTACGAGCAGTACTTC.

A single count supports this clonotype. Just one base apart from a much larger clone, this may be a read error. This is likely a read error, given that the CDR3 carries no conserved phenylalanine or tryptophan at its end. The rearrangement links TRBV5-1 to TRBJ1-4; tentative D call: TRBD1 (6 bases). CDR1 is SGHRS, CDR2 YFSETQ, per germline. The V end was cut by 4 bases, the J end by 8 bases, with 15 bases between. CDR3 length: 14 residues. The CDR3, as DNA: TGCGCCAGCAGCCCCGGGGGCGAGGGAGAAAAACTGTTTATT. This encodes CASSPGGEGEKLFI.

This clonotype was observed a handful of times. V is TRBV28 and J is TRBJ1-1; no reliable D call. Germline assignment: CDR1 MDHEN and CDR2 SYDVKM. V was trimmed by 6 bases and J by 6 bases, leaving 8 bases between them. The CDR3 is made up of 11 amino acids. Here the CDR3 reads CASRGRPEAFF. The CDR3 bases are TGTGCCAGCAGGGGGAGACCTGAAGCTTTCTTT. The full variable domain, with the rest looked up from reference TRBV28 and TRBJ1-1, is DVKVTQSSRYLVKRTGEKVFLECVQDMDHENMFWYRQDPGLGLRLIYFSYDVKMKEKGDIPEGYSVSREKKERFSLILESASTNQTSMYLCASRGRPEAFFGQGTRLTVV.

The chain combines TRBV4-2 with TRBJ2-7, with D unclear. Germline V gives CDR1 LGHNA, CDR2 YNFKEQ. V lost 6 bases and J lost 4, with 10 bases in between. The CDR3 is 12 amino acids. The chain's CDR3 is CASRVGFYEQYF. CDR3 sequence (DNA): TGTGCCAGCAGGGTCGGGTTTTACGAGCAGTACTTC.

This clonotype was recorded a few times. The rearrangement joins TRBV12-3 or TRBV12-4 to TRBJ1-1; no clear D gene. This CDR3 is 14 amino acids long. Trimming removed 1 base at V and 3 bases at J, with 9 bases between. The CDR3 sequence: CASSLERAHTEAFF. Written as DNA, the CDR3 is TGTGCCAGCAGTTTAGAGAGGGCGCACACTGAAGCTTTCTTT.

A few counts support this clonotype. At one of its ends the junction is not consistent with the germline gene, which may arise from a read error. V gene TRBV7-7 combines with J gene TRBJ2-5; D is unclear. Per germline, CDR1 SSHAT and CDR2 FNYEAQ (reference sequence). This CDR3 is built from 13 residues. This CDR3 reads CASSLVQGETQYF. The CDR3 bases are TGTGCTAGCAGCTTAGTGCAAGGAGAGACCCAGTACTTC.

This clonotype was seen many times. J is TRBJ1-6 and V is TRBV5-5; TRBD1 is a possible D gene (5 bases). CDR3 size: 14 residues. Germline lookup yields CDR1 SGHKS and CDR2 YYEKEE (reference sequence). V lost 3 bases, J lost 9 bases, and 13 bases lay in between. In DNA form, the CDR3 reads TGTGCCAGCAGCTGGGGCGCAGGAGCTTCACCCCTCCACTTT. This encodes CASSWGAGASPLHF.

This clonotype has just a few counts. CDR3: CASRPGTGRQEQFF. The CDR3 region has the DNA TGTGCCAGCAGGCCAGGGACAGGTAGACAGGAGCAGTTCTTC. The chain joins TRBV2 to TRBJ2-1; 8 bases line up with TRBD1. The V and J ends lost 6 bases and 10 bases, in that order; junction bases with no gene match: 11. The CDR3 is 14 amino acids. Germline V lookup: CDR1 SNHLY, CDR2 FYNNEI.

The V gene is TRBV29-1, the J gene TRBJ1-5; D may be TRBD1 (6 bases). Trimming pared 8 bases from V and 7 bases from J, leaving 18 bases between. The germline V gene encodes CDR1 SQVTM and CDR2 ANQGSEA. The CDR3 is 13 residues long. The CDR3 DNA reads as TGCAGCTACCTACAGGGAGTAGGGCAGCCCCAGCATTTT. This translates into CSYLQGVGQPQHF.

The chain uses TRBV7-8 and TRBJ2-7; either TRBD1 or TRBD2 may fit D (6 bases each). The CDR3 length is 15 residues. Looked up from germline, CDR1 is SGHVS and CDR2 is FQNEAQ. V lost 5 bases and J lost 0, with 14 bases in between. CDR3 region: CASSIEGGFSYEQYF. The CDR3 DNA sequence: TGTGCCAGCAGCATAGAGGGGGGTTTCTCCTACGAGCAGTACTTC.